This T cell receptor (beta chain) was sequenced during a study of blood T cells in healthy people across ages. Study-wide background: Template switching recovered approximately one barcoded beta molecule for every two T cells.

This clonotype appeared a few times. For the second PCR, which ran for about 7 to 11 cycles, a sample-barcoded 5' primer and a J-beta primer mix were used. TCRdb fed the 5' RACE reads into MiXCR, producing one record per CDR3 protein. The data show around 990,000 distinct CDR3 sequences, around 27% seen once. CDR1 SGHRS and CDR2 YFSETQ come from the germline V gene. This CDR3 comprises 17 residues. J lost 0 bases, V lost 0 bases, and 9 bases had no gene match. This sample also belongs to another study, concerning T cells of mothers and their children. That publication notes: All extracted RNA went into cDNA synthesis, around 1.4 ug per 15 ul.

This chain links TRBV5-1 with TRBJ2-7, with 7 bases aligning to TRBD2. The sequence was obtained from a girl under 10 years old in good health. The sequencing input was blood. The CDR3 nucleotides read TGCGCCAGCAGCTTGGCGGGCGCTAGCGGATTCTCCTACGAGCAGTACTTC. It is translated as CASSLAGASGFSYEQYF.